This T cell receptor beta chain was observed in a study of Graves' ophthalmopathy and Graves' hyperthyroidism. Germline CDR1 SGHAT, CDR2 FQDESV (reference sequence). Between the trimmed V and J ends, which lost 2 bases and 3 bases, there was a span of 16 bases. The CDR3 has 16 residues. Amplifying from RNA transcripts, the study obtained TCR beta CDR3 regions. First-round RT-PCR used HTBI primers; second-round multiplex PCR followed. TCRdb itself ran the multiplex PCR reads through MiXCR, one entry per CDR3 protein. The sample carries about 380,000 distinct CDR3 sequences, approximately 15% recorded once. In this sample, this clonotype turned up many times.

The sequence came from a young woman with stable Graves' hyperthyroidism. The chain couples TRBV11-1 to TRBJ1-2, with D possibly TRBD1 on 5 matching bases. Input material: peripheral blood. The CDR3 is CASSLWAGTVDYGYTF. CDR3 coding DNA: TGTGCCAGCAGCTTATGGGCAGGGACTGTTGACTATGGCTACACCTTC.